This T cell receptor beta chain was sequenced for a study of control samples from healthy donors and cancer patients. Germline assignment: CDR1 SGHVS and CDR2 FNYEAQ. Trimming cost V 2 bases and J 2 bases; bases outside gene matches: 14. CDR3 size: 18 residues. The table came from immunoSEQ multiplex PCR; TCRdb's copy has only in-frame clones and leaves some out. This table has around 84,000 clones, approximately 82% appearing once. Sequences were obtained from PBMCs. This clonotype was obtained from a man in his 60s with head and neck cancer. The genes are TRBV7-6 and TRBJ2-7; 8 nucleotides match TRBD2. CDR3 in amino acids: CASSLSPSPGSGTYEQYF. The CDR3 DNA reads TGTGCCAGCAGCTTATCCCCCTCGCCCGGTAGCGGGACCTACGAGCAGTACTTC.